A single sample gave rise to the 28 T cell receptor beta chains below, sequenced in a study of control samples from healthy donors and cancer patients. Libraries were prepared by immunoSEQ multiplex PCR; TCRdb keeps only in-frame clonotypes and omits some of them. The repertoire includes about 160,000 clones, 85% to 95% of them detected once, and roughly 8.4% sits in the top ten. The sample taken for sequencing was blood. These receptors came from a woman aged 35 to 49 in good health.

The V call is TRBV6-6, the J call TRBJ1-5; D ambiguous. This CDR3 is built from 12 residues. V lost 6 bases to trimming and J lost 3 bases, with 6 bases between them. CDR1 is MNHNY and CDR2 is SVGAGI in the germline V gene (reference sequence). The CDR3 region has the DNA TGTGCCAGCAGCCCCCCCAATCAGCCCCAGCATTTT. It yields the protein CASSPPNQPQHF.

The genes are TRBV5-4 and TRBJ1-2; no reliable D call. The CDR3 totals 12 residues. V was trimmed by 4 bases and J by 3 bases, leaving 7 bases between them. Germline CDR1 SGHNT, CDR2 YYREEE (reference sequence). The CDR3 coding sequence is TGTGCCAGCAGCCCGAGGTACTATGGCTACACCTTC. Its protein is CASSPRYYGYTF.

The chain links TRBV9 to TRBJ2-2; D unclear. V was cut by 2 bases and J by 6 bases, with 11 bases left in between. From germline, CDR1 is SGDLS and CDR2 YYNGEE. The CDR3 is 14 residues long. For the CDR3, the DNA is TGTGCCAGCAGCGTCGGACCGGCCGCCGGGGAGCTGTTTTTT. It encodes CASSVGPAAGELFF. The full variable domain, with the rest looked up from reference TRBV9 and TRBJ2-2, is DSGVTQTPKHLITATGQRVTLRCSPRSGDLSVYWYQQSLDQGLQFLIQYYNGEERAKGNILERFSAQQFPDLHSELNLSSLELGDSALYFCASSVGPAAGELFFGEGSRLTVL.

The rearrangement uses TRBV9 and TRBJ1-1, with no clear D. With 2 bases removed from V and 4 bases from J, the gap between germline ends came to 12 bases. Per germline, CDR1 SGDLS and CDR2 YYNGEE. This CDR3 region has 14 residues. The CDR3 protein is CASSVGGSGTEAFF. Here the CDR3 DNA reads TGTGCCAGCAGCGTGGGTGGTTCGGGCACTGAAGCTTTCTTT.

The V gene is TRBV24-1, the J gene TRBJ2-3; 7 bases fit TRBD2. The CDR3 has 13 amino acids. Trimming at V came to 8 bases and at J to 3 bases, leaving 4 bases not matched to a gene. Germline V gives CDR1 KGHDR, CDR2 SFDVKD. In DNA, the CDR3 is TGTGCCACCATGGGGGGGGGTACAGATACGCAGTATTTT. As protein: CATMGGGTDTQYF.

The chain joins TRBV19 to TRBJ2-3; the D is unclear. Per the germline V gene, CDR1 is LNHDA and CDR2 is SQIVND (reference sequence). V lost 7 bases and J lost 2, with 13 bases in between. The CDR3 is 14 amino acids. Written as DNA, the CDR3 is TGTGCCAGTACCCTAGACCCAGCCACAGATACGCAGTATTTT. Its translation is CASTLDPATDTQYF.

This clone turned up a few times. The genes are TRBV5-1 and TRBJ1-1; D is unclear. The CDR3 runs to 13 residues. The V and J ends lost 7 bases and 1 base respectively, with 11 bases between them. CDR1 and CDR2 (germline): SGHRS, YFSETQ. The chain's CDR3 is CASLGQKNTEAFF. CDR3 in DNA: TGCGCCAGCCTAGGGCAGAAGAACACTGAAGCTTTCTTT. The whole variable domain, filled in from reference TRBV5-1 and TRBJ1-1, reads KAGVTQTPRYLIKTRGQQVTLSCSPISGHRSVSWYQQTPGQGLQFLFEYFSETQRNKGNFPGRFSGRQFSNSRSEMNVSTLELGDSALYLCASLGQKNTEAFFGQGTRLTVV.

This clone was seen only a few times. V and J are TRBV7-8 and TRBJ2-5; D is possibly TRBD2 (6 bases). V was clipped by 4 bases and J by 0 bases, with 12 bases between them. This CDR3 comprises 15 residues. Germline CDR1 is SGHVS and CDR2 is FQNEAQ. The CDR3 DNA sequence: TGTGCCAGCAGCTCCCAATGGGGGGACCAAGAGACCCAGTACTTC. Its translation is CASSSQWGDQETQYF.

The rearrangement uses TRBV7-9 and TRBJ1-5; the D is unclear. The CDR3 consists of 14 residues. The germline V gene encodes CDR1 SEHNR and CDR2 FQNEAQ (reference sequence). V lost 1 base, J lost 9 bases, and 13 bases lay in between. The DNA for the CDR3 is TGTGCCAGCAGCTTAGGGGGTTCCAGTCGGCCCCAGCATTTT. As protein: CASSLGGSSRPQHF.

The chain couples TRBV6-2 or TRBV6-3 to TRBJ2-5; 8 positions agree with TRBD2. V shed 5 bases and J 13 bases; nucleotides not matched to a gene: 12. Germline lookup yields CDR1 MNHEY and CDR2 SVGEGT. This CDR3 has 13 residues. In DNA, the CDR3 is TGTGCCAGCAGTGCCGTAGGGACTAGTCAGCTGTACTTC. Translating gives CASSAVGTSQLYF.

This chain links TRBV19 with TRBJ1-1; 11 positions match TRBD1. Trimming removed 8 bases from V and 1 base from J; junction bases left unmatched: 9. The CDR3 is made up of 16 amino acids. Germline loops: CDR1 LNHDA, CDR2 SQIVND (reference sequence). CDR3 coding DNA: TGTGCCAGTGGTACCGGGACAGGGGGACAGAACACTGAAGCTTTCTTT. This translates into CASGTGTGGQNTEAFF.

The V and J genes are TRBV7-2 and TRBJ1-1; possible D gene TRBD1, 5 bases. V lost 4 bases to trimming and J lost 1 base, with 13 bases between them. Germline V CDR1 and CDR2: SGHTA, FQGNSA. The CDR3 length is 15 residues. The CDR3 coding sequence is TGTGCCAGCAGCTCACAAGGGCAGGGGAACACTGAAGCTTTCTTT. Protein sequence: CASSSQGQGNTEAFF.

The genes are TRBV4-1 and TRBJ2-5, with a weak D call TRBD2 (6 bases). V dropped 0 bases and J dropped 3 bases, with 17 bases sitting between them. The germline V gene has CDR1 MGHRA and CDR2 YSYEKL. The CDR3 has 17 amino acids. In nucleotides, the CDR3 is TGCGCCAGCAGCCAAGATGTTTACCTGGGGGGAAAAGAGACCCAGTACTTC. Its translation is CASSQDVYLGGKETQYF.

The chain uses TRBV30 and TRBJ2-7; D remains ambiguous. Deletions cut 2 bases from V and 5 bases from J, with 7 bases between. CDR1 and CDR2 (germline): GTSNPN, SVGIG (reference sequence). This CDR3 spans 11 amino acids. CDR3 region: CAWSSRDEQYF. CDR3 coding DNA: TGTGCCTGGAGTAGTAGGGACGAGCAGTACTTC.

The chain uses TRBV5-6 and TRBJ1-2; 9 bases map to TRBD1. CDR3 length equals 14 residues. CDR1 is SGHDT, CDR2 YYEEEE, per germline. J was trimmed by 5 bases and V by 1 base; bases with no gene match: 3. CDR3 sequence reads: CASSLSGQGYGYTF. For the CDR3, the DNA is TGTGCCAGCAGCTTGTCGGGACAGGGTTATGGCTACACCTTC.

This chain connects TRBV6-1 to TRBJ2-3; D possibly uses TRBD1 or TRBD2 (5 bases each). This CDR3 has 16 amino acids. V was shortened by 3 bases and J by 1 base, with 14 bases between the two germline ends. Germline V gene sequence: CDR1 MNHNS, CDR2 SASEGT. DNA of the CDR3: TGTGCCAGCAGTGATAATCCGGGACGGGGCACAGATACGCAGTATTTT. The encoded protein is CASSDNPGRGTDTQYF.

The chain employs TRBV6-5 and TRBJ2-3, with TRBD1 matching over 8 bases. The junction had 2 bases not matched to a gene; V was cut back by 2 bases and J by 7 bases. Germline-derived CDR1 and CDR2 are MNHEY and SVGAGI. This CDR3 is built from 13 residues. The CDR3, as DNA: TGTGCCAGCAGTTACGCAGGGGGCAATACGCAGTATTTT. Translating gives CASSYAGGNTQYF.

The rearrangement links TRBV27 to TRBJ1-4; 11 nucleotides align to TRBD1. CDR3 length: 17 amino acids. Germline V gene sequence: CDR1 MNHEY, CDR2 SMNVEV (reference sequence). V was clipped by 6 bases and J by 2 bases; unmatched bases: 8. DNA of the CDR3: TGTGCCAGCAGGACTGGGACAGGGGGTGGTACTAATGAAAAACTGTTTTTT. This codes for CASRTGTGGGTNEKLFF.

With regard to this clone: The sample holds other DNA sequences that translate to the same CDR3. This chain links TRBV5-1 with TRBJ2-1; 8 positions agree with TRBD1. J gave up 5 bases and V 2 bases, and 3 bases lay outside the gene matches. Germline CDR1 and CDR2: SGHRS and YFSETQ. This CDR3 has 14 amino acids. The CDR3 DNA sequence: TGCGCCAGCAGCTTAGGACAGGGTAACAATGAGCAGTTCTTC. It codes for CASSLGQGNNEQFF.

This clone was seen once. V and J are TRBV2 and TRBJ2-7; TRBD1 agrees at 7 bases. The CDR3 spans 15 residues. Germline values: CDR1 SNHLY, CDR2 FYNNEI. V was clipped by 7 bases and J by 3 bases; unmatched bases: 12. The CDR3 coding sequence is TGTGCCAGCAATCCTCAGGGGGTTTCAGGCTACGAGCAGTACTTC. Encoded protein: CASNPQGVSGYEQYF.

CDR3: CSVELSTSNYGYTF. CDR3 nucleotide sequence: TGCAGCGTTGAACTGTCGACTTCTAACTATGGCTACACCTTC. The chain links TRBV29-1 to TRBJ1-2; no clear D. Per germline, CDR1 SQVTM and CDR2 ANQGSEA. V was shortened by 2 bases and J by 0 bases, with 10 bases between the two germline ends. The CDR3 contains 14 residues.

This chain links TRBV7-9 with TRBJ1-3; no reliable D call. Per germline, CDR1 SEHNR and CDR2 FQNEAQ (reference sequence). V shed 1 base and J shed 0 bases, with 4 bases lying between them. This CDR3 spans 14 amino acids. The CDR3 sequence is CASSLDFSGNTIYF. DNA for the CDR3: TGTGCCAGCAGCTTAGACTTCTCTGGAAACACCATATATTTT.

The chain couples TRBV12-3 or TRBV12-4 to TRBJ1-2, with D possibly TRBD1 on 5 matching bases. Deletions cut 3 bases from V and 5 bases from J, with 10 bases between. The CDR3 is made up of 13 amino acids. Written as DNA, the CDR3 is TGTGCCAGCAGTTTGACAGTGGGTTATGGCTACACCTTC. Amino acids: CASSLTVGYGYTF.

The chain couples TRBV9 to TRBJ1-4; 7 nucleotides agree with TRBD1. The CDR3 runs to 15 residues. The germline CDR1 and CDR2 sequences are SGDLS and YYNGEE. Trimming took 2 bases from V and 4 from J; bases not matched to a gene: 5. The CDR3, as DNA: TGTGCCAGCAGCGTCGGACAGGCGGTTAATGAAAAACTGTTTTTT. This translates into CASSVGQAVNEKLFF.

The rearrangement uses TRBV16 and TRBJ1-5; 10 nucleotides line up with TRBD1. There are 16 residues in the CDR3. V lost 4 bases to trimming and J lost 4 bases; unmatched junction nucleotides: 7. CDR1 KGHSY and CDR2 FQNENV come from the germline V gene. Here the CDR3 reads CASSPGPGQGNQPQHF. In DNA form, the CDR3 reads TGTGCCAGCAGCCCCGGACCGGGACAGGGGAATCAGCCCCAGCATTTT.

V is TRBV25-1 and J is TRBJ2-7; 10 nucleotides match TRBD2. Germline CDR1 reads MGHDK; CDR2 reads SYGVNS. CDR3 size: 14 residues. With 6 bases clipped from V and 6 bases from J, the junction kept 8 bases outside the gene matches. DNA of the CDR3: TGTGCCAGCAGCAATAGCGGGGGGTCGGGCGAGCAGTACTTC. Amino acids: CASSNSGGSGEQYF.

This clone was observed a single time. The chain joins TRBV5-1 to TRBJ1-1; D remains ambiguous. In germline, CDR1 is SGHRS, CDR2 YFSETQ. This CDR3 contains 14 residues. The ends were cut back, 0 bases at V and 6 bases at J, with 12 bases in the middle. The CDR3 here is CASSLGGTTSEAFF. Here the CDR3 DNA reads TGCGCCAGCAGCTTGGGCGGAACAACGTCTGAAGCTTTCTTT.

The rearrangement links TRBV9 to TRBJ1-2, with a tentative D call TRBD1 (6 bases). V gave up 0 bases and J gave up 5 bases, with 8 bases separating them. Germline loops: CDR1 SGDLS, CDR2 YYNGEE. The CDR3 runs 13 residues. CDR3: CASSVEGQYGYTF. Here the CDR3 DNA reads TGTGCCAGCAGCGTAGAAGGACAGTATGGCTACACCTTC.